This paragraph covers one T cell receptor (beta chain) sequence. The data originate from a study of OX40 agonist ivuxolimab in advanced cancers. The length of the CDR3 is 16 residues. Between the trimmed V and J ends, which lost 10 bases and 1 base, there was a span of 22 bases. Germline CDR1 reads MDHEN; CDR2 reads SYDVKM. TCRdb keeps only in-frame clones here, not all; method: immunoSEQ multiplex PCR. The top ten clones hold 2.6% of a sample with tens of thousands of clones, around 90% of them seen once. Sequenced here: CD4+ or CD8+ T cells sorted from blood, sampled in a trial of the OX40 agonist ivuxolimab. The genes are TRBV28 and TRBJ2-5; possibly TRBD1 for D (5 bases). The source of this sequence is an adult with an advanced solid tumor such as melanoma, head and neck, liver or kidney cancer. This CDR3 reads CATQILGQASQETQYF. The CDR3, as DNA: TGTGCCACCCAGATTCTCGGACAAGCTTCCCAAGAGACCCAGTACTTC.